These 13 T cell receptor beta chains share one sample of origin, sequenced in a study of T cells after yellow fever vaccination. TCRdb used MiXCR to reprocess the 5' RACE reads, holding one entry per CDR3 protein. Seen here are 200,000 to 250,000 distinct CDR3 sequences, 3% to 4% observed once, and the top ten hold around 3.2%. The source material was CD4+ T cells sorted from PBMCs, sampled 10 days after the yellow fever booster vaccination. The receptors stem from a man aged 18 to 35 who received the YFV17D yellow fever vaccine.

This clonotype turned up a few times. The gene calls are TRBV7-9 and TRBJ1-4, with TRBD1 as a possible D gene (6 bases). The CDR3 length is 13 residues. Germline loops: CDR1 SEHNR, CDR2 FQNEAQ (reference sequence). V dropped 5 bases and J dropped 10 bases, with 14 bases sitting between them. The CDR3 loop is CASSLDRSGKLFF. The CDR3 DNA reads TGTGCCAGCAGCCTAGACAGGTCTGGAAAACTGTTTTTT.

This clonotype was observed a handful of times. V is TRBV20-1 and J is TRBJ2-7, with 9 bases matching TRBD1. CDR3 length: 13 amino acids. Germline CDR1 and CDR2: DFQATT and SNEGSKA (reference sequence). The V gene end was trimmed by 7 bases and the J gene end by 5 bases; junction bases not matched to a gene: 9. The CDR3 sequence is CSGHPGQGHEQYF. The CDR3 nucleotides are TGCAGTGGCCACCCGGGACAGGGACACGAGCAGTACTTC.

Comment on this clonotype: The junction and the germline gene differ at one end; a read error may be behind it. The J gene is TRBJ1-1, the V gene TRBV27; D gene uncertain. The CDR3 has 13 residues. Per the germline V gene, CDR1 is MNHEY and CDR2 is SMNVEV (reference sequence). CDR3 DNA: TGTGCCAGCAGTCCCACGGCGAACACTGAAGGTTTCTTT. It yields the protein CASSPTANTEGFF.

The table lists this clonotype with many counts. CDR3 coding DNA: TGTGCCATCAGTGAGAGCGGGGGGGCCGGTACAGATACGCAGTATTTT. It encodes CAISESGGAGTDTQYF. The chain recombines TRBV10-3 with TRBJ2-3; 10 nucleotides align to TRBD2. Germline V CDR1 and CDR2: ENHRY, SYGVKD. The CDR3 consists of 16 residues. The V segment lost 2 bases and the J segment 3 bases; nucleotides outside the gene matches: 5.

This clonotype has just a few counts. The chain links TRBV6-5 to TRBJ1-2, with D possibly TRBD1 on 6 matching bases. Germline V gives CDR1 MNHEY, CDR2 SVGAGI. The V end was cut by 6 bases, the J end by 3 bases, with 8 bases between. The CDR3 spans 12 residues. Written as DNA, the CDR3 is TGTGCCAGCAGGGGGACACACTATGGCTACACCTTC. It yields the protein CASRGTHYGYTF.

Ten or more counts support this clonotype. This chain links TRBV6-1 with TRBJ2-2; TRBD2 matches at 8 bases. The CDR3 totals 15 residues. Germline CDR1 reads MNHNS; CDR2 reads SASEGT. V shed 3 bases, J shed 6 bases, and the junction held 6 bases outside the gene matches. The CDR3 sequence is CASSDREGGPGELFF. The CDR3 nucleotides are TGTGCCAGCAGTGACCGGGAGGGAGGCCCCGGGGAGCTGTTTTTT.

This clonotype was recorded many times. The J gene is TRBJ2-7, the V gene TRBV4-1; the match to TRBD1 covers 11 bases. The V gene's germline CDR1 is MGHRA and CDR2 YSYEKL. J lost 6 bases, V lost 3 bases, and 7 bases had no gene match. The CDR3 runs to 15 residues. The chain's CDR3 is CASSQWDRGLGEQYF. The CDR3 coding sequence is TGCGCCAGCAGCCAGTGGGACAGGGGGTTAGGCGAGCAGTACTTC.

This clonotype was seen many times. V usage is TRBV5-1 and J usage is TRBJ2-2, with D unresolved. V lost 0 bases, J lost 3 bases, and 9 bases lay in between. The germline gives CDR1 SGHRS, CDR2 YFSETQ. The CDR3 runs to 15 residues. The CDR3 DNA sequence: TGCGCCAGCAGCTTGGCAGACGGTTACACCGGGGAGCTGTTTTTT. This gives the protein CASSLADGYTGELFF.

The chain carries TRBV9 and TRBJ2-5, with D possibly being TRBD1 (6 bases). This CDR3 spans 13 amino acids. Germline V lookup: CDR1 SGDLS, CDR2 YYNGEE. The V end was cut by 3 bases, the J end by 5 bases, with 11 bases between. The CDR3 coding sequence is TGTGCCAGCAGCGGTACAGGGCGGGAGACCCAGTACTTC. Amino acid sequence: CASSGTGRETQYF.

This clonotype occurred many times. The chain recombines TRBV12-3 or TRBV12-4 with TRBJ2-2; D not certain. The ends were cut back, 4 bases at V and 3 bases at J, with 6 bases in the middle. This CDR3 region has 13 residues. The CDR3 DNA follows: TGTGCCAGCAGTTGGCGTTACACCGGGGAGCTGTTTTTT. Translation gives CASSWRYTGELFF.

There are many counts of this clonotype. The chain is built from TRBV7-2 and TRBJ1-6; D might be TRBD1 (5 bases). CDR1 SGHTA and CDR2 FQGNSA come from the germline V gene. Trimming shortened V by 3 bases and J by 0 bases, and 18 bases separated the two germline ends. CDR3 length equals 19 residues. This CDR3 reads CASSFGGYLTSSYNSPLHF. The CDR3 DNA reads TGTGCCAGCAGCTTCGGGGGTTACTTAACGAGCTCCTATAATTCACCCCTCCACTTT.

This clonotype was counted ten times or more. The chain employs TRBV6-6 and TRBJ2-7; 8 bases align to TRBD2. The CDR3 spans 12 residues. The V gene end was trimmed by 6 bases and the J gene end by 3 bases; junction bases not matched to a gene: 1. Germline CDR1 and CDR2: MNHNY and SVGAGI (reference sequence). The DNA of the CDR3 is TGTGCCAGCAGAGCGGGGGACTACGAGCAGTACGTC. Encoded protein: CASRAGDYEQYV.

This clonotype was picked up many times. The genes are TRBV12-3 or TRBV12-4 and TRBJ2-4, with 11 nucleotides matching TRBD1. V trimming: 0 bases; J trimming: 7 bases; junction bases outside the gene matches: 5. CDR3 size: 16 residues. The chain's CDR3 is CASSLALGQGANIQYF. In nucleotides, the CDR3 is TGTGCCAGCAGTTTAGCGCTAGGACAGGGGGCGAACATTCAGTACTTC.